The rows below give T cell receptor beta chains drawn from one sample of a study of cytomegalovirus exposure and HLA in healthy donors. Produced via immunoSEQ multiplex PCR; TCRdb's table is partial and in-frame only. This repertoire shows tens of thousands of clones, approximately 95% found once; its top ten account for around 7%. Sequenced sample: PBMCs. These receptors came from a woman younger than 30 in good health and CMV-seropositive. The CDR3 runs from the conserved cysteine through the conserved F or W. A D gene is named only where the DNA matches it firmly. Only part of the rows carry a size: once, few, many, or a class if the clone is expanded.

CDR3	DNA	D	size	V	J
CASSPQGLEDTQYF	TGCGCCAGCAGCCCACAGGGGCTGGAAGATACGCAGTATTTT	TRBD1	.	TRBV4-3	TRBJ2-3
CASSLAPSSYNSPLHF	TGTGCCAGCAGCTTGGCTCCTAGCTCCTATAATTCACCCCTCCACTTT	.	once	TRBV5-4	TRBJ1-6
CAWSGQGDQPQHF	TGTGCCTGGAGTGGACAGGGGGATCAGCCCCAGCATTTT	TRBD1	.	TRBV30	TRBJ1-5
CASSLDSIGSYNEQFF	TGCGCCAGCAGCTTGGACAGCATCGGCTCCTACAATGAGCAGTTCTTC	.	.	TRBV5-1	TRBJ2-1
CASSSGAAGSSYNEQFF	TGTGCCAGCAGTTCTGGGGCAGCGGGGAGTTCCTACAATGAGCAGTTCTTC	TRBD2	.	TRBV28	TRBJ2-1
CASSEAFVRGGDTQYF	TGTGCCAGCAGTGAAGCGTTTGTCAGGGGTGGAGATACGCAGTATTTT	.	.	TRBV2	TRBJ2-3
CASSGTSGRQFF	TGTGCCAGCTCAGGGACTAGCGGGCGCCAGTTCTTC	TRBD2	.	TRBV2	TRBJ2-1
CASSPRTAGVSEAFF	TGTGCCAGCAGCCCTAGGACAGCCGGGGTATCTGAAGCTTTCTTT	.	.	TRBV14	TRBJ1-1
CASSLTSGTYNEQFF	TGTGCCAGCAGCTTAACTAGCGGGACCTACAATGAGCAGTTCTTC	TRBD2	.	TRBV11-3	TRBJ2-1
CASSTLGQGFTDTQYF	TGTGCCAGTAGTACCCTGGGACAGGGCTTCACAGATACGCAGTATTTT	TRBD1	.	TRBV19	TRBJ2-3
CASSEGGSGSSGANVLTF	TGTGCCAGCAGCGAAGGGGGAAGCGGGAGTTCTGGGGCCAACGTCCTGACTTTC	.	.	TRBV21-1	TRBJ2-6
CASSLDRLPSGTPYEQYF	TGTGCCAGCAGCCTTGACAGACTCCCTAGCGGAACGCCCTACGAGCAGTACTTC	TRBD2	.	TRBV11-2	TRBJ2-7
CASSSGGYQPQHF	TGTGCCAGCAGTTCGGGTGGTTATCAGCCCCAGCATTTT	.	.	TRBV28	TRBJ1-5
CASTQWRNTGELFF	TGTGCCAGCACCCAATGGAGGAACACCGGGGAGCTGTTTTTT	.	.	TRBV11-2	TRBJ2-2
CASSYASRGRNTEAFF	TGTGCCAGCAGTTACGCGTCAAGGGGGCGTAACACTGAAGCTTTCTTT	TRBD1	.	TRBV6-5	TRBJ1-1
CASSPGQVNTGELFF	TGTGCCAGCTCACCGGGACAGGTGAACACCGGGGAGCTGTTTTTT	TRBD1	.	TRBV18	TRBJ2-2
CASLLTQYNSPLHF	TGTGCCAGCCTCCTTACCCAGTATAATTCACCCCTCCACTTT	.	.	TRBV6-1	TRBJ1-6
CASSLGGSYNEQFF	TGTGCCAGCAGTTTAGGAGGGTCCTACAATGAGCAGTTCTTC	.	.	TRBV27	TRBJ2-1
CATSPPGAETYYGYTF	TGTGCCACCAGCCCCCCTGGAGCGGAAACGTACTATGGCTACACCTTC	.	.	TRBV15	TRBJ1-2
CASRGADGGNTIYF	TGTGCCAGCAGAGGGGCGGATGGTGGAAACACCATATATTTT	.	.	TRBV6-5	TRBJ1-3
CASSTSGGPHNEQFF	TGTGCCAGCAGCACTAGCGGGGGACCTCACAATGAGCAGTTCTTC	TRBD2	.	TRBV7-2	TRBJ2-1
CSPIVLARQETQYF	TGCAGCCCCATCGTACTAGCGCGACAAGAGACCCAGTACTTC	TRBD2	once	TRBV29-1	TRBJ2-5
CASSQSQASLDSYNSPLHF	TGTGCCAGCAGCCAAAGCCAGGCGAGCCTCGACTCCTATAATTCACCCCTCCACTTT	.	.	TRBV4-2	TRBJ1-6
CASSPAGFQPQHF	TGTGCCAGCAGTCCAGCGGGGTTTCAGCCCCAGCATTTT	.	.	TRBV27	TRBJ1-5
CASSQIGTDFNQPQHF	TGCGCCAGCAGCCAGATCGGGACAGACTTCAATCAGCCCCAGCATTTT	TRBD1	.	TRBV4-1	TRBJ1-5
CASSSTMRQTQETQYF	TGCGCCAGCAGCTCTACCATGAGACAGACCCAAGAGACCCAGTACTTC	.	.	TRBV5-1	TRBJ2-5
CATSRANPSGGAAADTQYF	TGTGCCACCAGCAGAGCCAACCCTAGCGGGGGGGCTGCAGCAGATACGCAGTATTTT	TRBD2	.	TRBV15	TRBJ2-3
CASSGGVGLYEQYF	TGTGCCAGCAGCGGAGGGGTCGGTCTGTACGAGCAGTACTTC	.	.	TRBV2	TRBJ2-7
CASSVQDGNYEQYF	TGTGCCAGCAGTGTACAGGACGGTAACTACGAGCAGTACTTC	.	.	TRBV2	TRBJ2-7